These 15 T cell receptor beta chains came from one sample sequenced in a study of preoperative IRX-2 immunotherapy in early breast cancer. The treatment denotes: preoperative locoregional IRX-2 cytokine immunotherapy. Profiled with immunoSEQ multiplex PCR; TCRdb holds only in-frame clones, not every one. The sample lists about 98,000 clones, roughly 90% occurring once. Sequenced here: tumor tissue, sampled after IRX-2 immunotherapy. Receptors were obtained from a human donor with breast cancer.

V is TRBV5-1 and J is TRBJ2-7; 12 nucleotides match TRBD2. V trimming: 0 bases; J trimming: 7 bases; junction bases outside the gene matches: 2. The CDR3 length is 14 residues. CDR1 is SGHRS, CDR2 YFSETQ, per germline. As DNA, the CDR3 is TGCGCCAGCAGCTTGGGGCTAGCGGGAGGGGAGCAGTACTTC. It yields the protein CASSLGLAGGEQYF.

The chain couples TRBV6-8 to TRBJ1-5; D perhaps matches TRBD1 (6 bases). Germline values: CDR1 MNHGY, CDR2 SAAAGT. This CDR3 comprises 15 residues. Between the trimmed V and J ends, which lost 5 bases and 6 bases, there was a span of 17 bases. This CDR3 reads CASSQPLGAGQPQHF. The DNA for the CDR3 is TGTGCCAGCAGTCAACCGCTGGGGGCAGGTCAGCCCCAGCATTTT.

CDR3 nucleotides: TGTGCCAGCAGCCCCCGGGACCCCGGCGGGGAGCTGTTTTTT. Translated, it gives CASSPRDPGGELFF. The V and J genes are TRBV11-3 and TRBJ2-2; either TRBD1 or TRBD2 may supply D (5 bases each). The germline V gene has CDR1 SGHNT and CDR2 YENEEA. The CDR3 contains 14 residues. Trimming pared 5 bases from V and 7 bases from J, leaving 14 bases between.

J is TRBJ2-5 and V is TRBV5-1, with D possibly matching TRBD2 (5 bases). The V end lost 3 bases, the J end lost 5 bases, and 14 bases lay between the germline ends. CDR3 length equals 14 residues. Germline CDR1 reads SGHRS; CDR2 reads YFSETQ. CDR3 sequence (DNA): TGCGCCAGCAGCTCAGCTAAAACGGGGGAGACCCAGTACTTC. The encoded protein is CASSSAKTGETQYF.

This chain connects TRBV28 to TRBJ1-2; 9 nucleotides match TRBD1. The CDR3 totals 15 residues. J gave up 5 bases and V 4 bases, and 8 bases lay outside the gene matches. CDR1 and CDR2 (germline): MDHEN, SYDVKM. The CDR3 coding sequence is TGTGCCAGCAGTTCCGACAGGACAGGGGTGTATGGCTACACCTTC. It is translated as CASSSDRTGVYGYTF.

The J gene is TRBJ1-1, the V gene TRBV28; TRBD1 aligns across 9 bases. The junction had 4 bases not matched to a gene; V was cut back by 2 bases and J by 6 bases. CDR1 MDHEN and CDR2 SYDVKM come from the germline V gene. This CDR3 is built from 14 residues. In DNA form, the CDR3 reads TGTGCCAGCAGTTTACGACGGACAGGGGCTGAAGCTTTCTTT. This codes for CASSLRRTGAEAFF.

This sequence joins TRBV5-1 and TRBJ1-3; unclear D gene. In germline, CDR1 is SGHRS, CDR2 YFSETQ. The CDR3 has 18 residues. V dropped 1 base and J dropped 0 bases, with 17 bases sitting between them. The CDR3 DNA reads as TGCGCCAGCAGCTTGAACCCCGGTGGCTACGCCTCTGGAAACACCATATATTTT. This codes for CASSLNPGGYASGNTIYF.

The chain carries TRBV18 and TRBJ1-1; D call uncertain. Germline loops: CDR1 KGHSH, CDR2 LQKENI. The CDR3 totals 14 residues. The V and J ends lost 2 bases and 4 bases respectively, with 11 bases between them. The CDR3 bases are TGTGCCAGCTCACCATCGAGGGAGGCCACTGAAGCTTTCTTT. This encodes CASSPSREATEAFF.

This clone was seen only a few times. The chain combines TRBV11-3 with TRBJ2-1, with D uncertain. Germline CDR1 is SGHNT and CDR2 is YENEEA. The CDR3 extends over 15 amino acids. Trimming removed 5 bases from V and 0 bases from J, with 11 bases in between. The CDR3 sequence: CASSTTVYSYNEQFF. The DNA of the CDR3 is TGTGCCAGCAGCACAACAGTATACTCCTACAATGAGCAGTTCTTC.

The V and J genes are TRBV18 and TRBJ1-1; D is ambiguous. CDR1 is KGHSH, CDR2 LQKENI, per germline. Trimming shortened V by 5 bases and J by 0 bases, and 4 bases separated the two germline ends. The CDR3 loop spans 12 amino acids. As DNA, the CDR3 is TGTGCCAGCTCAACGGTGAACACTGAAGCTTTCTTT. It is translated as CASSTVNTEAFF.

The V and J genes are TRBV14 and TRBJ1-1, with D uncertain. This CDR3 has 14 amino acids. Per germline, CDR1 SGHDN and CDR2 FVKESK. The V and J ends lost 0 bases and 3 bases respectively, with 8 bases between them. The CDR3 DNA sequence: TGTGCCAGCAGCCAAGACCAGCAGGACACTGAAGCTTTCTTT. It translates to CASSQDQQDTEAFF.

The chain is built from TRBV19 and TRBJ1-1; D gene unclear. Germline V gene lookup returns CDR1 LNHDA and CDR2 SQIVND (reference sequence). CDR3 length: 15 amino acids. Trimming removed 1 base from V and 1 base from J, with 10 bases in between. In nucleotides, the CDR3 is TGTGCCAGTAGTATAGGCCAGTACAGGAACACTGAAGCTTTCTTT. The encoded protein is CASSIGQYRNTEAFF.

The V and J genes are TRBV18 and TRBJ1-1, with TRBD1 matching 8 bases. This CDR3 region has 14 residues. With 3 bases clipped from V and 3 bases from J, the junction kept 3 bases outside the gene matches. CDR1 and CDR2 from the germline V gene are KGHSH and LQKENI. The CDR3 nucleotides read TGTGCCAGCTCACCTCAGGGGGCGGACACTGAAGCTTTCTTT. Translated, it gives CASSPQGADTEAFF.

CDR3: CASSGGHGRSYEQYF. For the CDR3, the DNA is TGCGCCAGCAGCGGAGGACATGGCCGCTCCTACGAGCAGTACTTC. This sequence joins TRBV5-1 and TRBJ2-7; D may match TRBD1 or TRBD2 (5 bases each). The germline V gene encodes CDR1 SGHRS and CDR2 YFSETQ. CDR3 length: 15 residues. V was clipped by 4 bases and J by 0 bases, with 14 bases between them.

The chain is built from TRBV10-3 and TRBJ2-1; TRBD1 aligns across 11 bases. V was pared by 2 bases and J by 8 bases, with 2 bases of the junction left unmatched. The CDR3 runs 14 residues. Germline assignment: CDR1 ENHRY and CDR2 SYGVKD. CDR3 DNA: TGTGCCATCAGTGAGACGGGACAGGGGGATGAGCAGTTCTTC. Translation gives CAISETGQGDEQFF.